Listed here is a single TCR beta chain. Cohort allocation depended upon clinical history that participants reported. In the original analysis: Amplification with reference gene primers provided the estimates of nucleated cell counts. This table comes from immunoSEQ multiplex PCR, and its TCRdb copy is limited to in-frame clones, with some not included. V and J calls and clone size follow that table, whereas D and trimming were derived from the DNA. The repertoire holds hundreds of thousands of clones, with roughly 90% as singletons. The sample originates from a study of blood T cell repertoires in COVID-19. The overall study: Whether acute or convalescent, the COVID-19 samples came from the United States, Italy and Spain.

CDR3 length: 16 residues. CDR1 is LNHDA and CDR2 is SQIVND in the germline V gene (reference sequence). Trimming removed 6 bases at V and 14 bases at J, with 31 bases between. Sequences were obtained from PBMCs or T cells enriched from blood (not recorded which). The chain has TRBV19 and TRBJ1-2; D is unresolved. This clonotype originated in a woman between 45 and 65 years old who had recovered from COVID-19. The CDR3 spells CASSTVEAADLKGRTF. In nucleotides, the CDR3 is TGTGCCAGTAGCACCGTGGAGGCAGCAGACTTAAAAGGTCGGACCTTC.